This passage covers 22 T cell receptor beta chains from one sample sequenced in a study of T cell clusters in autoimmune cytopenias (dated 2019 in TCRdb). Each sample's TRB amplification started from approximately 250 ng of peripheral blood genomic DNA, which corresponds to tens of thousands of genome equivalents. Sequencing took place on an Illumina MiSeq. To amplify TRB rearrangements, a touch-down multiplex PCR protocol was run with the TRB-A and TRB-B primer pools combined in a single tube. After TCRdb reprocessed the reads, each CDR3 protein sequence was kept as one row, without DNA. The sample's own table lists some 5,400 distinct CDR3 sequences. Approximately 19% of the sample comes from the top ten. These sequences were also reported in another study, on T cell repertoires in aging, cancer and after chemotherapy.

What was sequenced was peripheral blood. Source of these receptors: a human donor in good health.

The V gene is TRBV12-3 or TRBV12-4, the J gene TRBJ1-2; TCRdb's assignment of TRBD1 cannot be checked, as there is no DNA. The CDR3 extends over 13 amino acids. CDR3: CASSFEDRGGYTF.

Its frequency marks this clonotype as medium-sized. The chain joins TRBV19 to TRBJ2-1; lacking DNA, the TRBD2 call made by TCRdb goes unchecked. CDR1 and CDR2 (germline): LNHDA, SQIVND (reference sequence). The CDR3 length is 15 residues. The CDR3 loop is CASSISSGGPHEQFF.

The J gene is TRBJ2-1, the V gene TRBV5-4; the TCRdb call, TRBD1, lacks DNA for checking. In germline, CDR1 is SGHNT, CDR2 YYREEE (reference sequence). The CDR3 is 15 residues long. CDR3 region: CASSGPGQGATEQFF.

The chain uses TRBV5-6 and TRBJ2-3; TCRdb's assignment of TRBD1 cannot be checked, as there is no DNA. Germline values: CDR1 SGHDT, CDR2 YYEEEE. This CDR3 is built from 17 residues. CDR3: CASSYGTGVGNKDTQYF. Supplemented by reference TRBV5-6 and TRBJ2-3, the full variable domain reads DAGVTQSPTHLIKTRGQQVTLRCSPKSGHDTVSWYQQALGQGPQFIFQYYEEEERQRGNFPDRFSGHQFPNYSSELNVNALLLGDSALYLCASSYGTGVGNKDTQYFGPGTRLTVL.

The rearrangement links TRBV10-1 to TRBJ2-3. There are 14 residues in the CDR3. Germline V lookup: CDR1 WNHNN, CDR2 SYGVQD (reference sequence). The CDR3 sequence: CASSDGGITDTQYF.

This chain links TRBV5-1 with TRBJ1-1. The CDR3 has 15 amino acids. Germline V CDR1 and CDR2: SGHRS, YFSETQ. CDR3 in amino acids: CASSLQGIMNTEAFF.

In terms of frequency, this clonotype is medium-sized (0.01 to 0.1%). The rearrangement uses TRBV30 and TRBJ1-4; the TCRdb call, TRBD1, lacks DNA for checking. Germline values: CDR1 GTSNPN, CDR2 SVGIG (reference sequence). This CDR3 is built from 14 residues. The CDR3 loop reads CAWRSGTENEKLFF.

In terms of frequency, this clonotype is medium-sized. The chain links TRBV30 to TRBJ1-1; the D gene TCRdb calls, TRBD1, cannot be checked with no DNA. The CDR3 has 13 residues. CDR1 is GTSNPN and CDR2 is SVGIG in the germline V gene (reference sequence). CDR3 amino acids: CAWDKGVNTEAFF.

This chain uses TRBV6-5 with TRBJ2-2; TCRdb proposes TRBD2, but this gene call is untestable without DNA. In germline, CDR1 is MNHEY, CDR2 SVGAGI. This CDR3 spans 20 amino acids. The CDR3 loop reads CASSYSRSSFTGGLTGELFF.

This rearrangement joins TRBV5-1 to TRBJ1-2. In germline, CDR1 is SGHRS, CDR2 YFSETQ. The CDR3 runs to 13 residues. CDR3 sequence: CASSLVNYYGYTF.

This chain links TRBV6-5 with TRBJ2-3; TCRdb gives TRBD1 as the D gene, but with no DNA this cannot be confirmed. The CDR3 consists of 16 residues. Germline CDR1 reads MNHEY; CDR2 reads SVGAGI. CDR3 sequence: CASSSHGTGSTDTQYF.

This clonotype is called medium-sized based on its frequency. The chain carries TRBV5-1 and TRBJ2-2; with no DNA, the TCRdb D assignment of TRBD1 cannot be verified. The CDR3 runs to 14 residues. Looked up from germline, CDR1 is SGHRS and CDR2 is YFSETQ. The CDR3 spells CATKEQVTGGELFF. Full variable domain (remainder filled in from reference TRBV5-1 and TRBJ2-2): KAGVTQTPRYLIKTRGQQVTLSCSPISGHRSVSWYQQTPGQGLQFLFEYFSETQRNKGNFPGRFSGRQFSNSRSEMNVSTLELGDSALYLCATKEQVTGGELFFGEGSRLTVL.

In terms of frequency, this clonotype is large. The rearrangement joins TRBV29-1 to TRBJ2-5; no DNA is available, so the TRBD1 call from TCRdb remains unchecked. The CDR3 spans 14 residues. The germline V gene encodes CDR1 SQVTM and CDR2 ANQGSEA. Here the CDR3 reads CSVGQGASQETQYF. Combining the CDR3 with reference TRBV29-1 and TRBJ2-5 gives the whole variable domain SAVISQKPSRDICQRGTSLTIQCQVDSQVTMMFWYRQQPGQSLTLIATANQGSEATYESGFVIDKFPISRPNLTFSTLTVSNMSPEDSSIYLCSVGQGASQETQYFGPGTRLLVL.

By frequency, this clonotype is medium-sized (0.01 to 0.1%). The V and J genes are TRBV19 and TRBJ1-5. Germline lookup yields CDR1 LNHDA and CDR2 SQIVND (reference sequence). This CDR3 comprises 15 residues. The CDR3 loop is CASTEWQAIDQPQHF.

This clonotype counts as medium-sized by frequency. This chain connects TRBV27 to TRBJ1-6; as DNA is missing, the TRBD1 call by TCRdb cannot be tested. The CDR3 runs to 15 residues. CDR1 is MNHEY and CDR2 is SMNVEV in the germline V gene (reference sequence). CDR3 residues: CASLKTGRGNSPLHF.

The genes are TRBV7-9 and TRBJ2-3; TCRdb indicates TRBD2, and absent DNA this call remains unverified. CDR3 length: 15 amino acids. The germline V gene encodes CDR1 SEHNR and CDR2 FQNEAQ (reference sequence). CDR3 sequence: CASSPGLARTDTQYF.

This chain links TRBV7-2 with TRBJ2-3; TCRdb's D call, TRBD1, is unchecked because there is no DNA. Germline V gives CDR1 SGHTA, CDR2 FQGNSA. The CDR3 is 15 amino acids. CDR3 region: CASSLDRQSTDTQYF. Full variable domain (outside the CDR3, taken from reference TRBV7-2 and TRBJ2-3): GAGVSQSPSNKVTEKGKDVELRCDPISGHTALYWYRQSLGQGLEFLIYFQGNSAPDKSGLPSDRFSAERTGGSVSTLTIQRTQQEDSAVYLCASSLDRQSTDTQYFGPGTRLTVL.

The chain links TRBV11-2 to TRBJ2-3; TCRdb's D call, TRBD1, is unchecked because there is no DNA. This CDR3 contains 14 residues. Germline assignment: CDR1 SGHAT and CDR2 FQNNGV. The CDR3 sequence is CASSATRGTDTQYF.

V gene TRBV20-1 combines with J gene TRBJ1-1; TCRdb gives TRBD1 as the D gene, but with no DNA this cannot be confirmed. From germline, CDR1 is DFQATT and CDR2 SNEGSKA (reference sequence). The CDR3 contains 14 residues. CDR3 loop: CSAPRARRSTEAFF.

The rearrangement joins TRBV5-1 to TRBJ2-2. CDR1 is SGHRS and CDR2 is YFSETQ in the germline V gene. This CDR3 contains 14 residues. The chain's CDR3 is CASSLRANTGELFF.

The CDR3 loop is CASYPGPNMNTEAFF. The chain is built from TRBV27 and TRBJ1-1; TCRdb returns TRBD1, unconfirmable since there is no DNA. This CDR3 has 15 residues. Germline V gene data show CDR1 as MNHEY and CDR2 as SMNVEV (reference sequence).

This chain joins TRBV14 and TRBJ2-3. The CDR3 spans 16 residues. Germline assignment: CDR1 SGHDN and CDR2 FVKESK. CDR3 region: CASSQEFGLGTDTQYF.